Detailed here is one T cell receptor (beta chain). Some clones are missing from TCRdb's copy, which holds only in-frame ones; the method was immunoSEQ multiplex PCR. This sample has about 150,000 clones, with about 94% found just once. This record belongs to a study of control samples from healthy donors and cancer patients. This TCR derives from a man aged 40-49 years in good health. The sample was blood.

This CDR3 reads CASSLLPDRRYEQYF. CDR3 in DNA: TGTGCCAGCAGTCTACTACCGGACAGACGATACGAGCAGTACTTC. The J gene is TRBJ2-7, the V gene TRBV6-5; TRBD1 might be the D (6 bases). The length of the CDR3 is 15 residues. CDR1 is MNHEY and CDR2 is SVGAGI in the germline V gene. V was pared by 5 bases and J by 4 bases, with 18 bases between.